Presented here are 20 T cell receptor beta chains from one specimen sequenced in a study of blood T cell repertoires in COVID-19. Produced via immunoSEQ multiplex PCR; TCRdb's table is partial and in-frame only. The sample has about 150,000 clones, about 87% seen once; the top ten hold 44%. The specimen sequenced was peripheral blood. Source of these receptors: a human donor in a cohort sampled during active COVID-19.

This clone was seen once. The CDR3 DNA reads TGTGCCAGTAGTATTTTCGGGACAGTTGGAAACACCATATATTTT. It translates to CASSIFGTVGNTIYF. This sequence joins TRBV19 and TRBJ1-3, with 7 bases fitting TRBD1. Germline V CDR1 and CDR2: LNHDA, SQIVND (reference sequence). V dropped 3 bases and J dropped 3; count of bases not matched to a gene: 5. CDR3 length: 15 residues. The full variable domain, with the rest looked up from reference TRBV19 and TRBJ1-3, is DGGITQSPKYLFRKEGQNVTLSCEQNLNHDAMYWYRQDPGQGLRLIYYSQIVNDFQKGDIAEGYSVSREKKESFPLTVTSAQKNPTAFYLCASSIFGTVGNTIYFGEGSWLTVV.

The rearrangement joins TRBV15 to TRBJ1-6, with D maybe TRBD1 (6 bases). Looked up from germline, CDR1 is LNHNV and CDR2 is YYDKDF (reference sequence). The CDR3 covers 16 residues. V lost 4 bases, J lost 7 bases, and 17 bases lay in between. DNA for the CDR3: TGTGCCACCAGCACCGACCGGGACATTCAAAATTCACCCCTCCACTTT. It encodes CATSTDRDIQNSPLHF.

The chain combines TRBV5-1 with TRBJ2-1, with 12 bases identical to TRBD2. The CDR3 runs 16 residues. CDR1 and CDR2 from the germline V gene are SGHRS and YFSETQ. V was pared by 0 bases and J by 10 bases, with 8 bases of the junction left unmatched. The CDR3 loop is CASSLGTSGVTGEQFF. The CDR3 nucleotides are TGCGCCAGCAGCTTGGGGACTAGCGGGGTGACTGGGGAGCAGTTCTTC.

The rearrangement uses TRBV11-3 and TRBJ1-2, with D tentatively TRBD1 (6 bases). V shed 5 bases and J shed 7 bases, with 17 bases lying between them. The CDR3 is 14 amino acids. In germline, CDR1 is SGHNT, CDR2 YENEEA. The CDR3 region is CASSEGQEGGGYTF. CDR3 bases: TGTGCCAGCAGCGAGGGGCAGGAAGGGGGTGGCTACACCTTC.

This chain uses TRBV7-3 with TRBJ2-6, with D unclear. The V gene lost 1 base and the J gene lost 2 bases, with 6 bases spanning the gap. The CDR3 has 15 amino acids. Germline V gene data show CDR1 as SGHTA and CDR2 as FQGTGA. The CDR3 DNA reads TGTGCCAGCAGCTTAAATGGCCCTGGGGCCAACGTCCTGACTTTC. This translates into CASSLNGPGANVLTF.

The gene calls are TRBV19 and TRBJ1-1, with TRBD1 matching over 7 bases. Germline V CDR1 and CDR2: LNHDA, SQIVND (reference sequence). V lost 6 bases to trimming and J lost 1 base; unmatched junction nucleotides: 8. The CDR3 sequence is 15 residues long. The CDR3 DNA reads TGTGCCAGTAGATTCGACAGGGTTGCGAACACTGAAGCTTTCTTT. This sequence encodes CASRFDRVANTEAFF.

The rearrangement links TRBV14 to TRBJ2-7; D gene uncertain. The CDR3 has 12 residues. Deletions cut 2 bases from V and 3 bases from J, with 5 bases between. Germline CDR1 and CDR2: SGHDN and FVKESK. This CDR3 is CASSQYNYEQYF. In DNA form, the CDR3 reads TGTGCCAGCAGCCAATACAACTACGAGCAGTACTTC.

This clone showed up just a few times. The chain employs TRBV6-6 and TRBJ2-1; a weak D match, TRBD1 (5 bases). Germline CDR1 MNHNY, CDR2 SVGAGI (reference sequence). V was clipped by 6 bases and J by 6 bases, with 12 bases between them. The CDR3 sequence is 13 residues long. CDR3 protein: CASRRQGGNEQFF. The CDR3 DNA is TGTGCCAGCAGGCGCCAGGGTGGCAATGAGCAGTTCTTC.

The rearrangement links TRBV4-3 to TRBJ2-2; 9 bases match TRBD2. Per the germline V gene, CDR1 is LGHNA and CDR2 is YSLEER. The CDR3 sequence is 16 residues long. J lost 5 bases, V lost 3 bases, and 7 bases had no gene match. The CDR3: CASSQDSGRATGELFF. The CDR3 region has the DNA TGCGCCAGCAGCCAGGATAGCGGGAGAGCGACCGGGGAGCTGTTTTTT.

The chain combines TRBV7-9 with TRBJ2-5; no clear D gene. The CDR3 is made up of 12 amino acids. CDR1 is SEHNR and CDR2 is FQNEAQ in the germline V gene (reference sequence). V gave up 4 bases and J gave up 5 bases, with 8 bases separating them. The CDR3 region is CASSSLIETQYF. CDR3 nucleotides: TGTGCCAGCAGCTCCCTAATCGAGACCCAGTACTTC.

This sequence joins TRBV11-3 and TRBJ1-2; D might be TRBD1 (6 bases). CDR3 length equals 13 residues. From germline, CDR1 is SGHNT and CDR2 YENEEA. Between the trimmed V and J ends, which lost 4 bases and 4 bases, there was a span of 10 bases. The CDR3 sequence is CASSSTGAYGYTF. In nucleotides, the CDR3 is TGTGCCAGCAGCTCGACAGGAGCCTATGGCTACACCTTC.

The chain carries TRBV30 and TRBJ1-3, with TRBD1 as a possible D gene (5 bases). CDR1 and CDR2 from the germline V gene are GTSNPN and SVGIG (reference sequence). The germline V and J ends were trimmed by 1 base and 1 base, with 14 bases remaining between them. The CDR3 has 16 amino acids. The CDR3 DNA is TGTGCCTGGAGTGGGGGGAGGAGGGGATCTGGAAACACCATATATTTT. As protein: CAWSGGRRGSGNTIYF.

The DNA of the CDR3 is TGTGCCAGCAGCCTCCAGGGTTACACTGAAGCTTTCTTT. This codes for CASSLQGYTEAFF. The chain links TRBV14 to TRBJ1-1; maybe TRBD1 (5 bases). The CDR3 loop spans 13 amino acids. CDR1 and CDR2 from the germline V gene are SGHDN and FVKESK. V gave up 4 bases and J gave up 3 bases, with 9 bases separating them.

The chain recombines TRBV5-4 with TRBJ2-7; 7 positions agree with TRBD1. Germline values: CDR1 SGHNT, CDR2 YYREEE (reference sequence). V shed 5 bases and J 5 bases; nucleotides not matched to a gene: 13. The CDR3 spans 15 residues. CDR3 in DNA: TGTGCCAGCAGAATACAGGGGACCCCTTCCCACGAGCAGTACTTC. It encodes CASRIQGTPSHEQYF.

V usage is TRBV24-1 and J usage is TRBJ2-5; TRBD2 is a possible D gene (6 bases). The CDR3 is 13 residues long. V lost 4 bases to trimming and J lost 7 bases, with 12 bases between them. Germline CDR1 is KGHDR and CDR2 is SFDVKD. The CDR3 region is CATSEMQGGTQYF. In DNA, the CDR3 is TGTGCCACCAGTGAGATGCAGGGAGGGACCCAGTACTTC.

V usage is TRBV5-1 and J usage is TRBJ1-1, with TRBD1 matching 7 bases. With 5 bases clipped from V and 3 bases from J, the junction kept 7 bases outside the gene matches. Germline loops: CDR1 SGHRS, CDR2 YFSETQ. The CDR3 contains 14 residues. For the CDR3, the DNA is TGCGCCAGCAGTTTAGGGGGCGACGACACTGAAGCTTTCTTT. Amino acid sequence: CASSLGGDDTEAFF. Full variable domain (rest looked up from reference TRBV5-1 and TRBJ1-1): KAGVTQTPRYLIKTRGQQVTLSCSPISGHRSVSWYQQTPGQGLQFLFEYFSETQRNKGNFPGRFSGRQFSNSRSEMNVSTLELGDSALYLCASSLGGDDTEAFFGQGTRLTVV.

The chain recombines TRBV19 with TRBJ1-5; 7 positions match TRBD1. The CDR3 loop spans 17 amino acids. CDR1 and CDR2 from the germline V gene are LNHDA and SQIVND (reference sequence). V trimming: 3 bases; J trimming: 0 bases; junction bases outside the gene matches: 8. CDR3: CASSIPRGTSSNQPQHF. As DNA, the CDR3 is TGTGCCAGTAGTATCCCCAGGGGGACTTCTAGCAATCAGCCCCAGCATTTT.

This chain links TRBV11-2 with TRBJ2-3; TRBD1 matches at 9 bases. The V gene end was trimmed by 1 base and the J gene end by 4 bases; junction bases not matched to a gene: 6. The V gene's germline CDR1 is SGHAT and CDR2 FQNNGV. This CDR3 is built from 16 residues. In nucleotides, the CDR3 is TGTGCCAGCAGCTTAGGGCCGGGACAGGGAGCAGATACGCAGTATTTT. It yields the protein CASSLGPGQGADTQYF.

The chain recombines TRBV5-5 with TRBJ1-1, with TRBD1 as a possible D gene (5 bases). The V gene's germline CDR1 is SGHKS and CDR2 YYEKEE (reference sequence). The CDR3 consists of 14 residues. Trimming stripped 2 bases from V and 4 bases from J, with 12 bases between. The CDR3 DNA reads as TGTGCCAGCAGCTTTTCGGGGGGGAGCACTGAAGCTTTCTTT. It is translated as CASSFSGGSTEAFF.

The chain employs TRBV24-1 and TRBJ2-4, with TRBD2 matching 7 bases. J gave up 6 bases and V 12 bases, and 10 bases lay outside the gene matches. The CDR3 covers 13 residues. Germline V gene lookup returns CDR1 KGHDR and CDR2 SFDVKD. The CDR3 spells CAPPLGEGNIQYF. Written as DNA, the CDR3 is TGTGCCCCCCCCCTCGGGGAGGGAAACATTCAGTACTTC.